This T cell receptor beta chain originates from a study of monozygotic twins with inflammatory bowel disease (dated by TCRdb to between 2018 and 2021). About the study as a whole: The complete study included about 28 monozygotic twin pairs: 19 IBD-discordant Danish pairs and nine German pairs, of which four were IBD-concordant and five were IBD-discordant. Each individual had, on average, about 151 000 unique TCRalpha sequences and 181 000 unique TCRbeta sequences available for analysis. The search for disease-associated traits relied mainly on comparing, within discordant pairs, IBD patients with their genetically identical healthy co-twins. The paper as a whole reports these results and caveats: TCRbeta repertoire diversity, by inverse Simpson index, was decreased in IBD patients compared with their healthy co-twins. Repertoire similarity did not differ between concordant and discordant twins, which could be due to limited statistical power. Compared with healthy twins, IBD patients had fewer clonotypes in common with other individuals, a difference most pronounced in patients showing signs of disease activity. Distinction between different T cell subtypes could not be achieved in the analysis. No single strong signal or clonotype linked to IBD turned up in the results, so the idea that one exists was not supported. Because patients received different immunosuppressive treatments, the repertoires may have picked up extra background noise and variability between individuals.

The germline V gene sets CDR1 to MDHEN and CDR2 to SYDVKM. Its CDR3 holds 15 amino acids, cysteine through phenylalanine. The record lacks a DNA sequence. From each donor, a roughly 2.5 ml peripheral blood sample was collected into PAXgene tubes and stored at -80 degrees C. Without any T cell sorting, total RNA was extracted from whole blood using the PAXgene blood miRNA kit on an automated QIAcube. Peripheral blood from monozygotic twin pairs, either concordant or discordant for inflammatory bowel disease, underwent deep TCRalpha and TCRbeta repertoire profiling that used unique molecular barcoding. Smoking habits were recorded for all twin pairs, and each individual was classified as a current, former or never smoker. Library construction relied on 5' RACE. The input for every TCR library was 3,500 to 4,500 ng of total RNA. For each sample, cDNA was synthesized in eight separate reactions using SMARTScribe reverse transcriptase. During cDNA synthesis, template switching introduced unique molecular identifiers that contained a 6-nucleotide sample barcode. TCRalpha and TCRbeta cDNA was amplified in two nested PCRs of around 15 and 9 cycles, and bead purification was carried out after each PCR. Before amplification, cDNA was treated with uracil DNA-glycosylase and purified using the QIAquick PCR purification kit. In the second PCR, Illumina TruSeq-compatible adapters and sample-specific barcodes were added. Library quality and concentration were checked on TapeStation and Qubit, and libraries were pooled at about 4.9 ng each. Sequencing of pooled libraries was carried out on an Illumina HiSeq2500 single-index Rapid Run using 2 x 100 bp reads and custom sequencing primers. Regarding the original processing steps: MiGEC version 1.2.6 was used for UMI-based consensus assembly, which corrected PCR and sequencing errors. MiXCR version 2.1.1 handled V(D)J alignment, clonotype assembly and CDR3 extraction. To normalise gene usage, clonotype sharing and MAIT/NKT TCR abundance, the top 1000, 10 000 and 20 000 clonotypes in each sample were analysed. After downsampling to 27 000 UMIs, diversity was calculated as the inverse Simpson index using the vegan R package. Paired Mann-Whitney U tests on discordant twin pairs were used, with Benjamini-Hochberg multiple-testing correction. After TCRdb reprocessed the reads, each CDR3 protein sequence was kept as one row, without DNA. TCRdb, not the authors, supplied the V and J calls. The sample table holds more than 300,000 distinct CDR3 sequences. The ten largest clones take up approximately 5.9% of the sample.

Regarding this clonotype: The antigen this receptor binds is unknown.

The chain employs TRBV28 and TRBJ2-2. The sequenced sample consisted of blood. This TCR derives from a human donor with ulcerative colitis or Crohn's disease, or a healthy co-twin of an affected twin (not recorded which). The CDR3 in this case is CASSFHDRLAGELFF.